A single sample is the source of the 8 T cell receptor beta chains below, sequenced in a study of T cell changes during pregnancy in multiple sclerosis (dated by TCRdb to between 2017 and 2020). The library was obtained by the immunoSEQ multiplex PCR assay. The table comes from immuneACCESS by way of TCRdb, which keeps in-frame sequences with V and J called. Part of the clones is missing from these tables; in studies checked, under half for an unresolved V gene and the rest for unknown reasons. Within this sample are 58,000 or so clones, with about 91% of them counted one time only. The ten top clones hold about 1.8% of the sample. The sample here was peripheral blood, taken after pregnancy. Source of these receptors: a female donor with multiple sclerosis, enrolled in a pregnancy study.

The chain employs TRBV5-1 and TRBJ2-1, with a tentative D call TRBD1 (6 bases). The CDR3 sequence is 15 residues long. Trimming stripped 4 bases from V and 0 bases from J, with 11 bases between. Germline V gene lookup returns CDR1 SGHRS and CDR2 YFSETQ. DNA of the CDR3: TGCGCCAGCAGCCGGAACAGGGTCTCCTACAATGAGCAGTTCTTC. Residues: CASSRNRVSYNEQFF.

The chain joins TRBV19 to TRBJ1-6, with TRBD1 matching over 7 bases. Trimming took 4 bases from V and 9 from J; bases not matched to a gene: 6. This CDR3 is built from 14 residues. CDR1 is LNHDA and CDR2 is SQIVND in the germline V gene (reference sequence). The CDR3: CASSTEQGSSPLHF. The CDR3 DNA is TGTGCCAGTAGTACAGAACAGGGGAGTTCACCCCTCCACTTT.

This chain joins TRBV19 and TRBJ1-1; TRBD1 might be the D (6 bases). The germline V gene has CDR1 LNHDA and CDR2 SQIVND (reference sequence). This CDR3 region has 12 residues. Trimming took 4 bases from V and 3 from J, leaving 6 bases between them. The CDR3 DNA follows: TGTGCCAGTAGTAACAGGGACACTGAAGCTTTCTTT. Translating it yields CASSNRDTEAFF.

J is TRBJ1-2 and V is TRBV30; possibly TRBD1 for D (6 bases). Per the germline V gene, CDR1 is GTSNPN and CDR2 is SVGIG (reference sequence). With 4 bases removed from V and 5 bases from J, the gap between germline ends came to 17 bases. This CDR3 region has 14 residues. The CDR3 region has the DNA TGTGCCTGGAACAGGGTGGCAAACCCTTATGGCTACACCTTC. Translation: CAWNRVANPYGYTF.

The chain employs TRBV19 and TRBJ1-2; the match to TRBD1 covers 7 bases. The CDR3 spans 14 residues. From germline, CDR1 is LNHDA and CDR2 SQIVND (reference sequence). Unmatched junction bases numbered 3, after V lost 1 base and J lost 4 bases. CDR3: CASSIGDRSYGYTF. CDR3 nucleotide sequence: TGTGCCAGTAGTATAGGGGACAGATCCTATGGCTACACCTTC.

The rearrangement links TRBV30 to TRBJ2-7; TRBD2 aligns across 9 bases. V was pared by 0 bases and J by 2 bases, with 11 bases of the junction left unmatched. CDR3 length: 17 amino acids. Germline CDR1 and CDR2: GTSNPN and SVGIG (reference sequence). This CDR3 reads CAWSVGLLAGPAYEQYF. DNA for the CDR3: TGTGCCTGGAGTGTAGGGCTGCTAGCGGGACCCGCCTACGAGCAGTACTTC.

This chain links TRBV9 with TRBJ1-1; D unresolved. The CDR3 is made up of 14 amino acids. Germline-derived CDR1 and CDR2 are SGDLS and YYNGEE. V was pared by 0 bases and J by 2 bases, with 8 bases between. The CDR3 DNA follows: TGTGCCAGCAGCGTAGCGGTTTTCAACACTGAAGCTTTCTTT. Translation gives CASSVAVFNTEAFF.

J is TRBJ1-6 and V is TRBV5-4, with D perhaps TRBD1 (5 bases). CDR1 and CDR2 from the germline V gene are SGHNT and YYREEE (reference sequence). The ends were cut back, 4 bases at V and 7 bases at J, with 18 bases in the middle. CDR3 size: 16 residues. The CDR3, as DNA: TGTGCCAGCAGCCCGACACCCGACAGATCCAATTCACCCCTCCACTTT. Protein product: CASSPTPDRSNSPLHF.